This T cell receptor beta chain was obtained from a study of T cells in localized non-small cell lung cancer. Only in-frame clones appear in the TCRdb table, and some are missing; sequencing was by immunoSEQ multiplex PCR. The profile covers roughly 14,000 clones, with around 87% appearing a single time and under 35% taken by the ten largest. V was pared by 0 bases and J by 3 bases, with 0 bases between. The CDR3 length is 12 residues. The germline V gene encodes CDR1 SGDLS and CDR2 YYNGEE. The sequence derives from a male donor aged 60 or over with stage II lung adenocarcinoma. The material was peripheral blood mononuclear cells, obtained before any cancer treatment. The chain employs TRBV9 and TRBJ2-2; D call uncertain. Written as DNA, the CDR3 is TGTGCCAGCAGCGTAGACACCGGGGAGCTGTTTTTT. Translated, it gives CASSVDTGELFF.